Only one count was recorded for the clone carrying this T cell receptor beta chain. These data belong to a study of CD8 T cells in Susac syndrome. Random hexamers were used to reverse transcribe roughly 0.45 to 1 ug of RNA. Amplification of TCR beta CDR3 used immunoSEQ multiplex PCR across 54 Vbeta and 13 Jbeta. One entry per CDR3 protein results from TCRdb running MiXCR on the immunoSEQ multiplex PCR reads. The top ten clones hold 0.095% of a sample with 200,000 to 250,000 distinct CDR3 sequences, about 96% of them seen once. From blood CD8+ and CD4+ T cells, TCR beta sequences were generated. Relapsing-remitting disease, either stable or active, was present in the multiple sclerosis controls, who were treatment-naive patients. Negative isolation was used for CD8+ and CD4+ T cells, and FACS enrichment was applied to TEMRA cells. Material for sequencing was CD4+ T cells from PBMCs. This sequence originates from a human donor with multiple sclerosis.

CDR3 in DNA: TGTGCCAGCAGCGTAGGAACAGAAAACACTGAAGCTTTCTTT. It yields the protein CASSVGTENTEAFF. The J gene is TRBJ1-1, the V gene TRBV9; unclear D gene. Germline CDR1 SGDLS, CDR2 YYNGEE. This CDR3 region has 14 residues. Trimming cost V 0 bases and J 2 bases, with 8 bases left between them.